A selection of T cell receptor beta chains follows, all from one sample in a study of cytomegalovirus exposure and HLA in healthy donors. Assay used: immunoSEQ multiplex PCR; TCRdb lists only in-frame clones, some missing. The data show some 65,000 clones, approximately 72% seen once. Material for sequencing was PBMCs. The receptor source for this set is a woman in her twenties or thirties in good health and CMV-seronegative. CDR3s include the opening cysteine and the closing phenylalanine or tryptophan. Fields, in order: clone size, D gene, J gene, V gene, CDR3 protein, CDR3 DNA. A D gene is named only where the DNA matches it firmly. Clone size is given for some rows only: seen once, a few or many times, or a class if the clone is expanded.

>NA|NA|TRBJ2-3|TRBV5-5
CASSPEGLTSLDTQYF
TGTGCCAGCAGCCCCGAAGGACTTACTAGCTTAGATACGCAGTATTTT
>NA|TRBD1|TRBJ2-1|TRBV4-2
CARNRTGDATHDEQFF
TGTGCCAGGAATCGGACAGGGGATGCCACACACGATGAGCAGTTCTTC
>few|TRBD1|TRBJ2-1|TRBV7-9
CASSSTGNEQFF
TGTGCCAGCAGCTCGACAGGGAATGAGCAGTTCTTC
>NA|TRBD1|TRBJ1-2|TRBV29-1
CSSTGGNYGYTF
TGCAGCTCAACAGGGGGAAACTATGGCTACACCTTC
>few|TRBD2|TRBJ2-5|TRBV15
CATSSPLLAGGYQETQYF
TGTGCCACCAGCAGCCCGCTACTAGCGGGGGGTTACCAAGAGACCCAGTACTTC
>NA|TRBD2|TRBJ2-7|TRBV19
CASRREGLGQYEQYF
TGTGCCAGCCGACGGGAGGGTCTCGGGCAGTACGAGCAGTACTTC
>NA|NA|TRBJ2-7|TRBV10-3
CAITDGTYEQYF
TGTGCCATCACGGACGGGACCTACGAGCAGTACTTC
>NA|TRBD1|TRBJ2-7|TRBV7-9
CASSSIWTGESEQYF
TGTGCCAGCAGCTCGATATGGACAGGGGAATCCGAGCAGTACTTC
>NA|TRBD2|TRBJ2-3|TRBV7-8
CASSLGLAGADTQYF
TGTGCCAGCAGCTTAGGACTAGCGGGGGCAGATACGCAGTATTTT
>NA|NA|TRBJ2-7|TRBV27
CASSAPGSYEQYF
TGTGCCAGCAGCGCCCCAGGGTCCTACGAGCAGTACTTC
>NA|TRBD1|TRBJ2-1|TRBV9
CASSVSPSDRQNNEQFF
TGTGCCAGCAGCGTAAGCCCCTCGGACAGGCAGAACAATGAGCAGTTCTTC
>NA|NA|TRBJ2-3|TRBV9
CASSVGRETDTQYF
TGTGCCAGCAGCGTAGGGCGGGAAACAGATACGCAGTATTTT
>NA|TRBD1|TRBJ1-5|TRBV19
CASSMGPDRASQPQHF
TGTGCCAGTAGTATGGGTCCTGACAGGGCGAGTCAGCCCCAGCATTTT
>many|NA|TRBJ1-3|TRBV11-2
CASSRGGNTIYF
TGTGCCAGCTCACGGGGTGGAAACACCATATATTTT
>NA|TRBD1|TRBJ1-5|TRBV30
CACEQGYGNQPQHF
TGTGCCTGCGAACAGGGGTACGGCAATCAGCCCCAGCATTTT
>NA|NA|TRBJ2-7|TRBV6-1
CASRGSYSSYEQYF
TGTGCCAGCAGGGGGAGCTATTCCTCCTACGAGCAGTACTTC
>NA|TRBD1|TRBJ2-7|TRBV7-9
CASSLGVDRGHYEQYF
TGTGCCAGCAGCTTAGGTGTGGACAGGGGGCATTACGAGCAGTACTTC
>NA|TRBD1|TRBJ2-5|TRBV7-3
CASSQGAEETQYF
TGTGCCAGTTCACAGGGGGCGGAGGAGACCCAGTACTTC
>NA|TRBD1|TRBJ2-5|TRBV15
CATSSGRQGARETQYF
TGTGCCACCAGCAGTGGACGACAGGGGGCGAGGGAGACCCAGTACTTC
>NA|NA|TRBJ1-3|TRBV6-5
CASRATDSGNTIYF
TGTGCCAGCAGGGCGACAGACTCTGGAAACACCATATATTTT
>NA|NA|TRBJ2-3|TRBV11-1
CASSRTNQGPTDTQYF
TGTGCCAGCAGCAGGACTAACCAGGGCCCAACAGATACGCAGTATTTT
>NA|TRBD2|TRBJ2-3|TRBV11-2
CASSSGTRKQTQYF
TGTGCCAGCAGCTCCGGGACTAGGAAACAGACGCAGTATTTT
>NA|NA|TRBJ1-4|TRBV9
CASSAGQINEKLFF
TGTGCCAGCAGCGCGGGACAAATTAATGAAAAACTGTTTTTT
>NA|NA|TRBJ1-5|TRBV5-6
CASSPRGGPNQPQHF
TGTGCCAGCAGCCCCCGCGGCGGGCCGAATCAGCCCCAGCATTTT
>NA|NA|TRBJ2-2|TRBV5-8
CASSLYSGPQTGELFF
TGTGCCAGCAGCTTGTATAGCGGCCCGCAAACCGGGGAGCTGTTTTTT
>many|NA|TRBJ2-7|TRBV7-9
CASSLDGSQYF
TGTGCCAGCAGCTTAGATGGGAGCCAGTACTTC
>few|NA|TRBJ2-1|TRBV19
CASSIASVGEQFF
TGTGCCAGTAGTATAGCTAGCGTCGGTGAGCAGTTCTTC
>NA|NA|TRBJ2-1|TRBV21-1
CASSKARTDNEQFF
TGTGCCAGCAGCAAAGCGCGCACTGACAATGAGCAGTTCTTC
>NA|TRBD1|TRBJ1-6|TRBV10-3
CAISEEGAYSPLHF
TGTGCCATCAGTGAGGAGGGGGCCTATTCACCCCTCCACTTT
>NA|NA|TRBJ1-5|TRBV19
CASSIWVGGGNQPQHF
TGTGCCAGTAGTATATGGGTGGGAGGGGGCAATCAGCCCCAGCATTTT
>NA|TRBD1|TRBJ1-1|TRBV5-1
CASSMDGGGQGSEAFF
TGCGCCAGCAGCATGGACGGGGGGGGACAGGGGTCTGAAGCTTTCTTT
>NA|NA|TRBJ2-1|TRBV9
CASSAGGTGESGRKFF
TGTGCCAGCAGCGCCGGGGGGACAGGGGAGAGCGGGAGGAAGTTCTTC
>NA|NA|TRBJ2-7|TRBV2
CASSESDQVQYEQYF
TGTGCCAGCAGTGAAAGTGATCAGGTTCAATACGAGCAGTACTTC
>NA|NA|TRBJ1-1|TRBV13
CASSLEGEATGEEAFF
TGTGCCAGCAGCTTAGAAGGAGAGGCAACGGGGGAGGAGGCTTTCTTT
>few|NA|TRBJ1-3|TRBV5-1
CASSRGQPAGNTIYF
TGCGCCAGCAGCCGCGGACAGCCCGCTGGAAACACCATATATTTT
>once|TRBD1|TRBJ1-1|TRBV7-9
CASSTDGRGTNTEAFF
TGTGCCAGCAGCACAGATGGCAGGGGGACGAACACTGAAGCTTTCTTT
>few|TRBD1|TRBJ1-4|TRBV2
CASSGQGPTNEKLFF
TGTGCCAGCAGCGGACAGGGCCCAACTAATGAAAAACTGTTTTTT
>NA|NA|TRBJ1-1|TRBV4-3
CASQGSTEAFF
TGCGCCAGCCAGGGGTCCACTGAAGCTTTCTTT
>NA|NA|TRBJ2-7|TRBV16
CASSQGAAGTREQYF
TGTGCCAGCAGCCAAGGGGCGGCAGGGACTCGCGAGCAGTACTTC
>NA|TRBD1|TRBJ1-5|TRBV27
CASRQTSQGTFNQPQHF
TGTGCCAGCAGGCAGACGTCACAGGGGACTTTCAATCAGCCCCAGCATTTT
>NA|TRBD1|TRBJ1-6|TRBV30
CAWSVGQGISPLHF
TGTGCCTGGAGTGTGGGACAGGGTATATCACCCCTCCACTTT
>NA|TRBD2|TRBJ2-3|TRBV7-2
CASRAGGGRVDTQYF
TGTGCCAGCAGGGCCGGGGGGGGGCGGGTAGATACGCAGTATTTT
>NA|NA|TRBJ2-7|TRBV5-4
CASSLAGSYEQYF
TGTGCCAGCAGCTTGGCGGGGTCCTACGAGCAGTACTTC
>once|NA|TRBJ1-2|TRBV7-6
CASGPRVGFYGYTF
TGTGCCAGTGGGCCCAGGGTCGGATTCTATGGCTACACCTTC
>NA|TRBD2|TRBJ2-1|TRBV6-5
CASSSIAGGSYNEQFF
TGTGCCAGCAGTTCTATAGCGGGGGGCTCCTACAATGAGCAGTTCTTC
>NA|TRBD2|TRBJ2-3|TRBV7-3
CASSLTGLVPDTQYF
TGTGCCAGCAGCTTAACCGGACTAGTACCAGATACGCAGTATTTT
>NA|NA|TRBJ1-1|TRBV30
CAWSSSVYTEAFF
TGTGCCTGGAGCTCATCGGTGTACACTGAAGCTTTCTTT